The next 32 T cell receptor beta chains were all read from a single sample in a study of blood T cell repertoires in COVID-19. Clones were read by immunoSEQ multiplex PCR, and TCRdb kept only the in-frame ones, dropping some. The repertoire holds some 260,000 clones, with approximately 90% as singletons. Sequencing was performed on PBMCs or T cells enriched from blood (not recorded which). These receptors were collected from a man aged 35 to 55 who had recovered from COVID-19.

This clone came up once. V usage is TRBV7-9 and J usage is TRBJ2-7, with 13 bases aligning to TRBD2. The germline CDR1 and CDR2 sequences are SEHNR and FQNEAQ (reference sequence). After removal of 1 base from V and 6 bases from J, the junction contained 3 bases not matched to a gene. The CDR3 contains 15 residues. The CDR3: CASSLGTSGSGEQYF. Here the CDR3 DNA reads TGTGCCAGCAGCTTAGGGACTAGCGGGAGCGGCGAGCAGTACTTC.

The chain's CDR3 is CASSQDVTPPADTQYF. DNA of the CDR3: TGTGCCAGCAGCCAAGATGTCACTCCCCCCGCTGATACGCAGTATTTT. This rearrangement joins TRBV14 to TRBJ2-3; unclear D gene. CDR1 and CDR2 from the germline V gene are SGHDN and FVKESK. The CDR3 sequence is 16 residues long. V was trimmed by 0 bases and J by 6 bases, leaving 16 bases between them.

The rearrangement joins TRBV13 to TRBJ2-3; TRBD2 aligns across 10 bases. This CDR3 contains 16 residues. Germline V gives CDR1 PRHDT, CDR2 FYEKMQ (reference sequence). V was pared by 4 bases and J by 2 bases, with 6 bases of the junction left unmatched. This CDR3 is CASSYGLAAHTDTQYF. CDR3 DNA: TGTGCCAGCAGCTATGGACTAGCGGCACACACAGATACGCAGTATTTT.

This clone was seen only a few times. The gene calls are TRBV19 and TRBJ2-7, with 10 positions matching TRBD1. The germline gives CDR1 LNHDA, CDR2 SQIVND (reference sequence). V trimming: 7 bases; J trimming: 6 bases; junction bases outside the gene matches: 12. The CDR3 length is 15 residues. CDR3 protein: CASKGTGVNFGEQYF. DNA for the CDR3: TGTGCCAGTAAAGGGACAGGGGTAAATTTCGGCGAGCAGTACTTC.

V usage is TRBV9 and J usage is TRBJ1-4, with TRBD1 matching over 7 bases. Germline CDR1 is SGDLS and CDR2 is YYNGEE. CDR3 length: 15 residues. The V gene end was trimmed by 0 bases and the J gene end by 7 bases; junction bases not matched to a gene: 6. CDR3 in amino acids: CASSVGPQGGEKLFF. CDR3 nucleotides: TGTGCCAGCAGCGTAGGCCCCCAGGGGGGTGAAAAACTGTTTTTT.

This rearrangement joins TRBV2 to TRBJ2-7; 10 positions agree with TRBD1. V was pared by 6 bases and J by 3 bases, with 2 bases of the junction left unmatched. Germline V lookup: CDR1 SNHLY, CDR2 FYNNEI. The CDR3 is made up of 13 amino acids. CDR3 amino acids: CASRTGGLYEQYF. The CDR3, as DNA: TGTGCCAGCAGGACAGGGGGCCTCTACGAGCAGTACTTC.

The gene calls are TRBV10-3 and TRBJ1-2; D is undetermined. Trimming removed 4 bases from V and 0 bases from J, with 9 bases in between. The CDR3 is made up of 14 amino acids. Germline lookup yields CDR1 ENHRY and CDR2 SYGVKD. CDR3 DNA: TGTGCCATCAGTGTTAGTACAGCTAACTATGGCTACACCTTC. Its protein product is CAISVSTANYGYTF.

In this sample, this clone turned up once. J is TRBJ1-1 and V is TRBV15; weak D call: TRBD1 (5 bases). CDR3 length: 12 amino acids. Germline-derived CDR1 and CDR2 are LNHNV and YYDKDF (reference sequence). With 6 bases removed from V and 11 bases from J, the gap between germline ends came to 16 bases. CDR3 protein: CATSRDFGLAFF. The CDR3 region has the DNA TGTGCCACCAGTAGGGACTTCGGCTTGGCTTTCTTT.

The genes are TRBV7-6 and TRBJ2-7, with 13 bases fitting TRBD2. V lost 5 bases, J lost 3 bases, and 4 bases stayed unmatched. Germline CDR1 is SGHVS and CDR2 is FNYEAQ. This CDR3 has 15 amino acids. As DNA, the CDR3 is TGTGCCAGCAGCCCATGGACTAGCGGGAGCTACGAGCAGTACTTC. As protein: CASSPWTSGSYEQYF.

The chain recombines TRBV15 with TRBJ2-7; D gene uncertain. V was clipped by 2 bases and J by 0 bases, with 14 bases between them. The CDR3 is 16 residues long. Germline-derived CDR1 and CDR2 are LNHNV and YYDKDF (reference sequence). The CDR3 region has the DNA TGTGCCACCAGCAGACAACAGTCGGCGAGCTCCTACGAGCAGTACTTC. It codes for CATSRQQSASSYEQYF.

The chain employs TRBV5-4 and TRBJ1-2, with 8 bases identical to TRBD1. In germline, CDR1 is SGHNT, CDR2 YYREEE (reference sequence). The CDR3 totals 13 residues. J was trimmed by 4 bases and V by 4 bases; bases with no gene match: 3. The CDR3 nucleotides read TGTGCCAGCAGCCCGGGACAGGTCTATGGCTACACCTTC. Residues: CASSPGQVYGYTF. Full variable domain (outside the CDR3, taken from reference TRBV5-4 and TRBJ1-2): ETGVTQSPTHLIKTRGQQVTLRCSSQSGHNTVSWYQQALGQGPQFIFQYYREEENGRGNFPPRFSGLQFPNYSSELNVNALELDDSALYLCASSPGQVYGYTFGSGTRLTVV.

The genes are TRBV27 and TRBJ1-5; 11 positions agree with TRBD1. The CDR3 has 20 residues. The germline V gene has CDR1 MNHEY and CDR2 SMNVEV (reference sequence). V lost 5 bases, J lost 3 bases, and 18 bases stayed unmatched. In DNA, the CDR3 is TGTGCCAGCAGTCTCCGGTCCCCGAGGACAGGGGGCGTCTTCAATCAGCCCCAGCATTTT. This translates into CASSLRSPRTGGVFNQPQHF.

As DNA, the CDR3 is TGTGCCAGTAGTATCGACAGCCCGGCCTATTCGAACTACACCTTC. Its protein is CASSIDSPAYSNYTF. This chain joins TRBV19 and TRBJ1-2; a possible D gene is TRBD1 (5 bases). The CDR3 is made up of 15 amino acids. Trimming stripped 3 bases from V and 10 bases from J, with 21 bases between. CDR1 LNHDA and CDR2 SQIVND come from the germline V gene (reference sequence).

V is TRBV15 and J is TRBJ1-3; tentatively, D is TRBD1 (5 bases). Looked up from germline, CDR1 is LNHNV and CDR2 is YYDKDF (reference sequence). Trimming shortened V by 0 bases and J by 4 bases, and 16 bases separated the two germline ends. CDR3 size: 17 residues. The CDR3 reads CATSRDFRGGKGNTIYF. CDR3 sequence (DNA): TGTGCCACCAGCAGAGACTTCCGGGGGGGAAAAGGAAACACCATATATTTT.

This clone was counted a single time. This chain connects TRBV11-2 to TRBJ2-2; possible D gene TRBD1, 6 bases. V dropped 9 bases and J dropped 0 bases, with 8 bases sitting between them. Germline lookup yields CDR1 SGHAT and CDR2 FQNNGV. This CDR3 has 13 amino acids. In DNA form, the CDR3 reads TGTGCCAGTAGGGGGACGAACACCGGGGAGCTGTTTTTT. Encoded protein: CASRGTNTGELFF.

Only a few counts were recorded for this clone. This CDR3 reads CASSRFGTGGSFYEQYF. In DNA, the CDR3 is TGTGCCAGCAGTCGATTTGGGACAGGGGGTTCCTTCTACGAGCAGTACTTC. The chain links TRBV6-6 to TRBJ2-7; 11 nucleotides align to TRBD1. CDR3 length equals 17 residues. V shed 5 bases and J 3 bases; nucleotides not matched to a gene: 12. Per the germline V gene, CDR1 is MNHNY and CDR2 is SVGAGI (reference sequence).

This chain uses TRBV18 with TRBJ1-2; possible D gene TRBD1, 6 bases. CDR3 length: 15 amino acids. Trimming removed 3 bases from V and 5 bases from J, with 16 bases in between. Germline assignment: CDR1 KGHSH and CDR2 LQKENI. The CDR3 bases are TGTGCCAGCTCACCTCGCTCGGACAGTTGGTATGGCTACACCTTC. This gives the protein CASSPRSDSWYGYTF.

The chain combines TRBV19 with TRBJ2-3; possibly TRBD2 for D (5 bases). CDR1 is LNHDA, CDR2 SQIVND, per germline (reference sequence). V was pared by 1 base and J by 2 bases, with 7 bases between. The CDR3 loop spans 14 amino acids. CDR3 sequence (DNA): TGTGCCAGTAGTATAGGAGGGCACACAGATACGCAGTATTTT. Its protein product is CASSIGGHTDTQYF.

The chain recombines TRBV12-3 or TRBV12-4 with TRBJ1-1, with D maybe TRBD1 (5 bases). The CDR3 consists of 13 residues. The V gene lost 3 bases and the J gene lost 5 bases, with 10 bases spanning the gap. The CDR3 here is CASSFRDRTEAFF. In DNA, the CDR3 is TGTGCCAGCAGTTTCAGGGATCGGACTGAAGCTTTCTTT.

The rearrangement joins TRBV7-2 to TRBJ1-5; possibly TRBD1 for D (5 bases). Germline V gene sequence: CDR1 SGHTA, CDR2 FQGNSA. Trimming pared 3 bases from V and 1 base from J, leaving 10 bases between. The CDR3 sequence is 15 residues long. The CDR3, as DNA: TGTGCCAGCAGCTTGACCAGGGCCAGCAATCAGCCCCAGCATTTT. It is translated as CASSLTRASNQPQHF.

Only one count was recorded for this clone. The chain recombines TRBV29-1 with TRBJ2-3; 10 bases agree with TRBD2. The CDR3 has 14 amino acids. CDR1 and CDR2 (germline): SQVTM, ANQGSEA. V trimming: 0 bases; J trimming: 4 bases; junction bases outside the gene matches: 1. The CDR3 reads CSVEDSGRPDTQYF. The CDR3 DNA is TGCAGCGTTGAAGATAGCGGGAGGCCAGATACGCAGTATTTT.

The chain joins TRBV11-3 to TRBJ2-7, with 8 bases lining up with TRBD2. Germline CDR1 SGHNT, CDR2 YENEEA. The CDR3 sequence is 13 residues long. Trimming took 5 bases from V and 12 from J; bases not matched to a gene: 12. CDR3 region: CASSERTSSAGYF. Here the CDR3 DNA reads TGTGCCAGCAGCGAGAGGACTAGCTCTGCTGGGTACTTC. Using reference TRBV11-3 and TRBJ2-7 for the parts outside the CDR3, the full variable domain is EAGVVQSPRYKIIEKKQPVAFWCNPISGHNTLYWYLQNLGQGPELLIRYENEEAVDDSQLPKDRFSAERLKGVDSTLKIQPAELGDSAVYLCASSERTSSAGYFGPGTRLTVT.

CDR3 coding DNA: TGCGCCAGCAGCTTTGTCGGACTAGCGGGAAGCAACGAGCAGTACTTC. This gives the protein CASSFVGLAGSNEQYF. The chain combines TRBV5-1 with TRBJ2-7; 12 nucleotides agree with TRBD2. V gave up 2 bases and J gave up 5 bases; unmatched junction bases: 8. This CDR3 spans 16 amino acids. Germline values: CDR1 SGHRS, CDR2 YFSETQ.

V usage is TRBV5-6 and J usage is TRBJ2-1; D might be TRBD2 (6 bases). Germline loops: CDR1 SGHDT, CDR2 YYEEEE. V was pared by 3 bases and J by 0 bases, with 13 bases between. There are 16 residues in the CDR3. The CDR3 protein is CASSWGLASSYNEQFF. The CDR3 DNA reads TGTGCCAGCAGCTGGGGACTGGCTAGCTCCTACAATGAGCAGTTCTTC.

This clone was seen only once. The gene calls are TRBV12-5 and TRBJ1-4; D ambiguous. The V end was cut by 4 bases, the J end by 0 bases, with 6 bases between. Germline V gene lookup returns CDR1 LGHNT and CDR2 FRNRAP. The CDR3 runs to 14 residues. This CDR3 is CASGSVPTNEKLFF. CDR3 in DNA: TGTGCTAGTGGTTCAGTCCCAACTAATGAAAAACTGTTTTTT.

The table lists this clone with a few counts. The chain is built from TRBV28 and TRBJ1-5; no clear D. The CDR3 consists of 12 residues. The germline V and J ends were trimmed by 6 bases and 2 bases, with 5 bases remaining between them. Per germline, CDR1 MDHEN and CDR2 SYDVKM. The CDR3 loop reads CASRVGNQPQHF. CDR3 DNA sequence: TGTGCCAGCAGGGTAGGCAATCAGCCCCAGCATTTT.

The chain recombines TRBV19 with TRBJ1-1, with 11 bases lining up with TRBD1. This CDR3 is 17 amino acids long. J lost 2 bases, V lost 5 bases, and 10 bases had no gene match. Germline CDR1 and CDR2: LNHDA and SQIVND (reference sequence). CDR3 DNA: TGTGCCAGTAGTCCAATCGGGACAGGGGGAATAAACACTGAAGCTTTCTTT. Amino acids: CASSPIGTGGINTEAFF.

This sequence joins TRBV6-5 and TRBJ1-2; 8 bases match TRBD1. Per germline, CDR1 MNHEY and CDR2 SVGAGI. The CDR3 runs 14 residues. J gave up 8 bases and V 6 bases, and 11 bases lay outside the gene matches. The CDR3 protein is CASRDREAQSGYTF. CDR3 in DNA: TGTGCCAGCAGGGACAGGGAGGCTCAGTCGGGCTACACCTTC.

The chain uses TRBV7-2 and TRBJ1-2; D is undetermined. The CDR3 loop spans 14 amino acids. Germline loops: CDR1 SGHTA, CDR2 FQGNSA. The V and J ends lost 1 base and 5 bases respectively, with 11 bases between them. The DNA for the CDR3 is TGTGCCAGCAGCTTAGTTTCTAATCAATATGGCTACACCTTC. It is translated as CASSLVSNQYGYTF.

V is TRBV14 and J is TRBJ1-6; 7 bases agree with TRBD1. V was clipped by 4 bases and J by 10 bases; unmatched bases: 7. This CDR3 has 14 residues. Germline V lookup: CDR1 SGHDN, CDR2 FVKESK. The CDR3 coding sequence is TGTGCCAGCAGCCTTTCCAGGGGGAACTCACCCCTCCACTTT. This encodes CASSLSRGNSPLHF.

This clone appeared once. This chain uses TRBV18 with TRBJ1-1; no definite D call. The CDR3 consists of 17 residues. Germline CDR1 and CDR2: KGHSH and LQKENI. V shed 2 bases and J shed 0 bases, with 16 bases lying between them. In nucleotides, the CDR3 is TGTGCCAGCTCACCAATAGAGGCAGTGAGGGTGAACACTGAAGCTTTCTTT. It specifies CASSPIEAVRVNTEAFF.

The V gene is TRBV11-2, the J gene TRBJ2-7, with D unclear. V gave up 1 base and J gave up 2 bases, with 15 bases separating them. CDR1 is SGHAT, CDR2 FQNNGV, per germline. This CDR3 region has 16 residues. CDR3 sequence: CASSLVIWQSTYEQYF. The CDR3 DNA follows: TGTGCCAGCAGCTTAGTGATTTGGCAGTCCACCTACGAGCAGTACTTC.